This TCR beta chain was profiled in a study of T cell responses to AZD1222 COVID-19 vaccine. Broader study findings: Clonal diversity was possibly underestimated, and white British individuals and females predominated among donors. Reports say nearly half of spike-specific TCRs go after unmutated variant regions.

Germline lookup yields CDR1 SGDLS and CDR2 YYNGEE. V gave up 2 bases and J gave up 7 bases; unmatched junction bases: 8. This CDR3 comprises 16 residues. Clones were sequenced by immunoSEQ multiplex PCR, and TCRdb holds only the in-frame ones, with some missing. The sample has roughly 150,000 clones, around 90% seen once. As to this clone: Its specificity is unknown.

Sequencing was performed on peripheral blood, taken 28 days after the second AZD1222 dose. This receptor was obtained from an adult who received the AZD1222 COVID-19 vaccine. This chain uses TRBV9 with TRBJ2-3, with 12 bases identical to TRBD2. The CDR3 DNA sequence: TGTGCCAGCAGCGTGCTAGCGGGAGGGGTGCAAAATACGCAGTATTTT. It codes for CASSVLAGGVQNTQYF.